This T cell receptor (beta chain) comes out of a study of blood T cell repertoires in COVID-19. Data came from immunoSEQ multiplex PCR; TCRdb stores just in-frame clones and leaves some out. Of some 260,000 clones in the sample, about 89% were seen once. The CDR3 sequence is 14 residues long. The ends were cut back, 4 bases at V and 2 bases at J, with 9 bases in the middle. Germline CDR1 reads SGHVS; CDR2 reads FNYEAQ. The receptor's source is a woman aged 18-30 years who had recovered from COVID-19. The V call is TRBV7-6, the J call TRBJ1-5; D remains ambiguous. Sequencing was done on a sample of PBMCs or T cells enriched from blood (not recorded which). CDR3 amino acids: CASSSGLGNQPQHF. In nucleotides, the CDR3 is TGTGCCAGCAGCTCAGGTTTAGGCAATCAGCCCCAGCATTTT.